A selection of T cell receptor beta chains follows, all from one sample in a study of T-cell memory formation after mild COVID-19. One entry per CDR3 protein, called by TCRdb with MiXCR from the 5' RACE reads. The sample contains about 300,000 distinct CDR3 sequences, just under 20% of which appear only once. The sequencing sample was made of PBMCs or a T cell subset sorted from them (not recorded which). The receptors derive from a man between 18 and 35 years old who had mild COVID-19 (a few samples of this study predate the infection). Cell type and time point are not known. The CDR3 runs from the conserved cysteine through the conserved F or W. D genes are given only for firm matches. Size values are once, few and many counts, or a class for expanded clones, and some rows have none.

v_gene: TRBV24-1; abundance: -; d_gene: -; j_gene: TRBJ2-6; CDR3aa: CATRAPGANVLTF; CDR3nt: TGTGCCACCAGGGCCCCCGGGGCCAACGTCCTGACTTTC
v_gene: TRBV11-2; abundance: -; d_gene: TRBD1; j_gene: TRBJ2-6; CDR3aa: CASSSGTGGFGANVLTF; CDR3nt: TGTGCCAGCAGCTCCGGGACAGGGGGCTTTGGGGCCAACGTCCTGACTTTC
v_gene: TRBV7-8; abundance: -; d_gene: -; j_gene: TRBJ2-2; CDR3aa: CASSLVTSTGELFF; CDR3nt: TGTGCCAGCAGCTTGGTAACCAGTACCGGGGAGCTGTTTTTT
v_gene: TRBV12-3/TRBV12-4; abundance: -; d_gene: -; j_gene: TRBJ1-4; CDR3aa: CASSHEVEGKLFF; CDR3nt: TGTGCCAGCAGCCACGAAGTCGAGGGAAAACTGTTTTTT
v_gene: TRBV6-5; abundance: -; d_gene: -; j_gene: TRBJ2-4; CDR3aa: CASMGSLGNIQYF; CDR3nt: TGTGCCAGCATGGGAAGTTTGGGGAACATTCAGTACTTC
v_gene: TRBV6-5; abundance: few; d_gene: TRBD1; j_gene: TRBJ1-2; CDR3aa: CASSSQGARGYTF; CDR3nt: TGTGCCAGCAGTTCTCAGGGGGCGCGCGGCTACACCTTC
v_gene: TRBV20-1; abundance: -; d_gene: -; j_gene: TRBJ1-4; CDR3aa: CSARVGQNEKLFF; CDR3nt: TGCAGTGCCCGGGTGGGGCAGAATGAAAAACTGTTTTTT
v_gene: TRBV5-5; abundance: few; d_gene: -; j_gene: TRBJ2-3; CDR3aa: CASSLRGASPDTQYF; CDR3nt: TGTGCCAGCAGCTTACGGGGGGCAAGCCCCGATACGCAGTATTTT
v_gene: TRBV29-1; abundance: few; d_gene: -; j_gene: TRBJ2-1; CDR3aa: CSVEVANEQFF; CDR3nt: TGCAGCGTTGAAGTGGCCAATGAGCAGTTCTTC
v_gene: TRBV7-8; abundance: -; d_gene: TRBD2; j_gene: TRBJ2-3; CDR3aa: CASSSFLAGSTDTQYF; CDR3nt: TGTGCCAGCAGCTCATTCCTAGCGGGGAGCACAGATACGCAGTATTTT
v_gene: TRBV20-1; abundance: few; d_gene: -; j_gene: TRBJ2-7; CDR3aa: CSAGRRYEQYF; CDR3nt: TGCAGTGCCGGTCGTCGGTACGAGCAGTACTTC
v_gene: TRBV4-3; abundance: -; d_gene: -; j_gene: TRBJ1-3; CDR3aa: CASSPDGFVDTIYF; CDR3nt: TGCGCCAGCAGCCCAGACGGGTTCGTCGACACCATATATTTT
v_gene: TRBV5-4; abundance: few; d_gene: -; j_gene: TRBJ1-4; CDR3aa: CASSLETNEKLFF; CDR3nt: TGTGCCAGCAGCTTGGAGACAAATGAAAAACTGTTTTTT
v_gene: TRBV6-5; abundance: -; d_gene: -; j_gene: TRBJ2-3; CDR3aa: CASNLTVLLRTDTQYF; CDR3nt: TGTGCCAGCAATTTGACAGTCCTTCTTCGCACAGATACGCAGTATTTT
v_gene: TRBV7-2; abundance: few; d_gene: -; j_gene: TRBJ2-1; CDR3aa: CASSLEDAGNEQFF; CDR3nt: TGTGCCAGCAGCTTAGAGGATGCGGGCAATGAGCAGTTCTTC
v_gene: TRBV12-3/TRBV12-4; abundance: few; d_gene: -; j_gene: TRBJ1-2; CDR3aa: CASSRQPGNYGYTF; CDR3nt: TGTGCCAGCAGCCGACAGCCAGGAAACTATGGCTACACCTTC
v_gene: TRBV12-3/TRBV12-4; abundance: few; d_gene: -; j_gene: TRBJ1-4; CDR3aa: CASSLMSGEKLFF; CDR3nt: TGTGCCAGCAGTTTAATGAGTGGAGAAAAACTGTTTTTT
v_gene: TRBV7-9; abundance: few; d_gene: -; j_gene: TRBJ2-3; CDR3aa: CASKGVGDTQYF; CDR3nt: TGTGCCAGTAAGGGGGTCGGGGATACGCAGTATTTT
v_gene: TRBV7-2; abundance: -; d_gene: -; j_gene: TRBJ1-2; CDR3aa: CASSLGIWGDYGYTF; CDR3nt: TGTGCCAGCAGCTTAGGTATCTGGGGGGACTATGGCTACACCTTC
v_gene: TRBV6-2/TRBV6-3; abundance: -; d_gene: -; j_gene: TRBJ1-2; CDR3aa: CASKTPGRLAGYTF; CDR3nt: TGTGCCAGCAAAACCCCGGGACGGTTGGCGGGCTACACCTTC
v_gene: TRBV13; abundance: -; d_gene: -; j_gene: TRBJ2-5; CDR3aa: CASRGTGTLETQYF; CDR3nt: TGTGCCAGCAGGGGGACTGGAACATTGGAGACCCAGTACTTC
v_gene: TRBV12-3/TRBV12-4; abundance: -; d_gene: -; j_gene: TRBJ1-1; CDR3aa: CASSSGSNTGAFF; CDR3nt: TGTGCCAGCAGCTCTGGTTCTAACACTGGAGCTTTCTTT
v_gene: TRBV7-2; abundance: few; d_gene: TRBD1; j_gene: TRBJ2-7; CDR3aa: CASSLVGTGVEQYF; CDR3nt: TGTGCCAGCAGCTTAGTCGGGACAGGGGTCGAGCAGTACTTC
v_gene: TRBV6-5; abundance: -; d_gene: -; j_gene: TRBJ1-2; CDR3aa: CASRGTNPLPNYGYTF; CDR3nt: TGTGCCAGCAGGGGGACAAACCCTCTTCCTAACTATGGCTACACCTTC
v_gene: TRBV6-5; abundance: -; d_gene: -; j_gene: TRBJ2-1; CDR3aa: CASRPTASEQFF; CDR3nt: TGTGCCAGCAGACCTACCGCCTCTGAGCAGTTCTTC
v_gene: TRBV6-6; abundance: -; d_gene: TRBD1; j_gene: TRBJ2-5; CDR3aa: CASLKQGTETQYF; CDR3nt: TGTGCCAGCTTAAAACAGGGGACCGAGACCCAGTACTTC
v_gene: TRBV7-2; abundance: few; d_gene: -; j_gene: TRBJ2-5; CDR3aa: CASSFSGRETQYF; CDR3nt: TGTGCCAGCAGCTTTTCGGGGCGAGAGACCCAGTACTTC
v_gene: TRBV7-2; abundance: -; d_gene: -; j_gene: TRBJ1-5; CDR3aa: CASSLAAQPQHF; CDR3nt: TGTGCCAGCAGCTTAGCGGCCCAGCCCCAGCATTTT
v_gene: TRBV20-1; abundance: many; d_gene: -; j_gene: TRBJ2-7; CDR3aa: CSASLPGSTYEQYF; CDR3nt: TGCAGTGCTAGTCTCCCGGGGTCTACCTACGAGCAGTACTTC
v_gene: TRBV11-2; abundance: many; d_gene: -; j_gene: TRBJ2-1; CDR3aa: CASSLAQYNEQFF; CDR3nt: TGTGCCAGCAGCTTAGCCCAATACAATGAGCAGTTCTTC
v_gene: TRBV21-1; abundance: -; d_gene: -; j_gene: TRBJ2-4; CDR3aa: CASIRGGVKNIQYF; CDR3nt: TGTGCCAGCATACGGGGAGGGGTCAAAAACATTCAGTACTTC
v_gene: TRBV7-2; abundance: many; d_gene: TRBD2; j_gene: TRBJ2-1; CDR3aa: CASSLRGGAEGEQFF; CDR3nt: TGTGCCAGCAGCTTACGGGGGGGGGCCGAGGGTGAGCAGTTCTTC
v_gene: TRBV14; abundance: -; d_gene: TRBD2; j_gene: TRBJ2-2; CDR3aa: CASSQAGLAGRPGELFF; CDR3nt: TGTGCCAGCAGCCAAGCCGGACTAGCGGGGCGTCCCGGGGAGCTGTTTTTT
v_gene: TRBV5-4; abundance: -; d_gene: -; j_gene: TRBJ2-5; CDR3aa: CASSLGVEAKETQYF; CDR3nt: TGTGCCAGCAGCTTGGGGGTTGAAGCGAAGGAGACCCAGTACTTC
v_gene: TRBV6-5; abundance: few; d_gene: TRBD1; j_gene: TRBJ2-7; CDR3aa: CASSAGQGLYEQYF; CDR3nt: TGTGCCAGCAGTGCAGGACAGGGCCTCTACGAGCAGTACTTC
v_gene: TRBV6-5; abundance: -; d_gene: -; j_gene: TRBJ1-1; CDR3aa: CASSYSYGENTEAFF; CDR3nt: TGTGCCAGCAGTTACTCGTACGGAGAAAACACTGAAGCTTTCTTT
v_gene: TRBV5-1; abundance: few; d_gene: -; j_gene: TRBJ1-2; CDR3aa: CASNTGSLYGYTF; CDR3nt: TGCGCCAGCAATACAGGTTCACTCTATGGCTACACCTTC